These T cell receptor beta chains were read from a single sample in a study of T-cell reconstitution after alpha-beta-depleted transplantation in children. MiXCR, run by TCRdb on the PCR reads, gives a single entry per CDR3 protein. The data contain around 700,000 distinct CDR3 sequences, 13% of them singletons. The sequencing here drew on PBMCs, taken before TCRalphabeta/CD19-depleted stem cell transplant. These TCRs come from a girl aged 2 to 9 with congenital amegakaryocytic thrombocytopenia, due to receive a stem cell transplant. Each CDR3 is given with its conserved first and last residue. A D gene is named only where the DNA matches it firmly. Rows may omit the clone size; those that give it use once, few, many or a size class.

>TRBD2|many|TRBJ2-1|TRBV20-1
CSARGLAGGSHEQFF
TGCAGTGCTAGAGGACTAGCGGGAGGATCCCACGAGCAGTTCTTC
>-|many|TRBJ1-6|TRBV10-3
CAIRGNDRQNSPLHF
TGTGCCATCAGGGGAAATGACAGGCAAAATTCACCCCTCCACTTT
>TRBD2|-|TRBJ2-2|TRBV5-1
CASSSLPGGDTGELFF
TGCGCCAGCAGTTCCCTTCCGGGGGGTGACACCGGGGAGCTGTTTTTT
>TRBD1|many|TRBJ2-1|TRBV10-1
CASSDGTGPLSSYNEQFF
TGCGCCAGCAGTGACGGGACAGGGCCGCTATCCTCCTACAATGAGCAGTTCTTC
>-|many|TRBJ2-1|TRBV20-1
CSARDFKRAGYNEQFF
TGCAGTGCTAGAGATTTTAAGAGGGCCGGATACAATGAGCAGTTCTTC
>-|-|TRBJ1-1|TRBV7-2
CASSNALNTEAFF
TGTGCCAGCAGCAACGCTTTGAACACTGAAGCTTTCTTT
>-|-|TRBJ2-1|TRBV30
CAWSVQREQFF
TGTGCCTGGAGTGTACAGAGGGAGCAGTTCTTC
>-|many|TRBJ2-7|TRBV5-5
CASSSPYSPYEQYF
TGTGCCAGCAGCTCCCCTTACTCCCCCTACGAGCAGTACTTC
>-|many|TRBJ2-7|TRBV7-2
CASSAYGRTYEQYF
TGTGCCAGCAGCGCCTACGGAAGAACCTACGAGCAGTACTTC
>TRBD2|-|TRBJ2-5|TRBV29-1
CSVRRGLAGGGETQYF
TGCAGCGTTCGGCGGGGACTAGCGGGAGGCGGGGAGACCCAGTACTTC
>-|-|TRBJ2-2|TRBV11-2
CASSLEGGAGELFF
TGTGCCAGCAGCTTAGAAGGGGGGGCCGGGGAGCTGTTTTTT
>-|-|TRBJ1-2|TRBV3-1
CASSQVTASGYTF
TGTGCCAGCAGCCAAGTAACTGCTAGCGGCTACACCTTC
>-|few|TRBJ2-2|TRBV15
CATSRVWGELFF
TGTGCCACCAGCAGAGTTTGGGGGGAGCTGTTTTTT
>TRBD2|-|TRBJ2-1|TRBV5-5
CASTQIKLAETNEQFF
TGTGCCAGCACCCAAATAAAACTAGCGGAGACTAATGAGCAGTTCTTC
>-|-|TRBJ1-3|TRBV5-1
CASSLGRGLTSGNTIYF
TGCGCCAGCAGCTTGGGTCGTGGGTTAACGTCTGGAAACACCATATATTTT
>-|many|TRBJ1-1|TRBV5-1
CASSLDLAGNTEAFF
TGCGCCAGCAGCTTGGATTTGGCGGGGAACACTGAAGCTTTCTTT
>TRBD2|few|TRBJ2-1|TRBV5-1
CASSFGLGTGGGDGQFF
TGCGCCAGCAGTTTTGGCCTAGGGACGGGAGGAGGTGATGGGCAGTTCTTC
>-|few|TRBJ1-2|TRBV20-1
CSAVENYGYTF
TGCAGTGCCGTGGAAAACTATGGCTACACCTTC
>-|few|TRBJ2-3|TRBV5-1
CASKPGPSTDTQYF
TGCGCCAGCAAGCCGGGACCTAGCACAGATACGCAGTATTTT
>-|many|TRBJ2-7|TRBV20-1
CSARPSFSYEQYF
TGCAGTGCTAGACCATCGTTCTCCTACGAGCAGTACTTC
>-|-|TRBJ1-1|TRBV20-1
CSAAEVQRNTEAFF
TGCAGTGCCGCCGAGGTACAGAGGAACACTGAAGCTTTCTTT
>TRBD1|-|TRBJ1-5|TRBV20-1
CSARISGGGNQPQHF
TGCAGTGCTAGAATTTCAGGGGGCGGCAATCAGCCCCAGCATTTT
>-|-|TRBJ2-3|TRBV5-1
CASSLRHGWGDTQYF
TGCGCCAGCAGCTTGCGACATGGTTGGGGGGATACGCAGTATTTT
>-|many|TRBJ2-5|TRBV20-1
CSASAGNQETQYF
TGCAGTGCTAGCGCGGGGAACCAAGAGACCCAGTACTTC
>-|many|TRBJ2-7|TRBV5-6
CASSLFAAGQAYEQYF
TGTGCCAGCAGCTTGTTTGCGGCAGGCCAAGCCTACGAGCAGTACTTC
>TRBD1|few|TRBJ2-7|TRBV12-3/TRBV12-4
CASSLYTGVSYEQYF
TGTGCCAGCAGTTTATATACAGGGGTATCCTACGAGCAGTACTTC
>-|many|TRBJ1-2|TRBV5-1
CASSFGGTSYGYTF
TGCGCCAGCAGCTTCGGAGGGACTAGCTATGGCTACACCTTC
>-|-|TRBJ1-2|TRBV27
CASSLSSDYYGYTF
TGTGCCAGCAGTTTATCGTCAGACTACTATGGCTACACCTTC
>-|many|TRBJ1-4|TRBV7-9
CASSLGRGKLFF
TGTGCCAGCAGCTTAGGGCGGGGGAAACTGTTTTTT
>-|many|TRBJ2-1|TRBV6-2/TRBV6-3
CASSYLEAADEQFF
TGTGCCAGCAGTTACCTAGAAGCCGCGGATGAGCAGTTCTTC
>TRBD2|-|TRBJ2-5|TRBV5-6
CASIKGLSGRAGQETQYF
TGTGCCAGCATCAAAGGTTTGAGCGGGAGGGCCGGCCAAGAGACCCAGTACTTC
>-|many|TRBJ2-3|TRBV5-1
CASSLGGEGDTQYF
TGCGCCAGCAGCTTGGGGGGTGAGGGAGATACGCAGTATTTT
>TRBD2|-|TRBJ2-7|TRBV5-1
CASSPSGGAYYEQYF
TGCGCCAGCAGCCCCAGCGGGGGGGCTTACTACGAGCAGTACTTC
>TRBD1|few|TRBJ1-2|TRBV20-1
CSASFPGQVDYGYTF
TGCAGTGCTAGCTTCCCCGGACAGGTGGACTATGGCTACACCTTC
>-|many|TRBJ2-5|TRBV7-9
CASSLLLGETQYF
TGTGCCAGCAGCTTATTACTTGGAGAGACCCAGTACTTC
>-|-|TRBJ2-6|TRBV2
CGCEGGANVLTF
TGTGGCTGCGAAGGTGGGGCCAACGTCCTGACTTTC
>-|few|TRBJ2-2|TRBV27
CASRDSTGELFF
TGTGCCAGCCGTGACAGCACCGGGGAGCTGTTTTTT
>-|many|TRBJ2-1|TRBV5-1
CASSLGPGSYNEQFF
TGCGCCAGCAGCCTTGGACCCGGCTCCTACAATGAGCAGTTCTTC
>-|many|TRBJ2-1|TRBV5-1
CASSLALAGNNEQFF
TGCGCCAGCAGCTTGGCCTTGGCGGGGAACAATGAGCAGTTCTTC
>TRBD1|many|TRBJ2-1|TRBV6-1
CASRSGQVPYNEQFF
TGTGCCAGCAGATCCGGACAGGTCCCCTACAATGAGCAGTTCTTC
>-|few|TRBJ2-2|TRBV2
CASRARGGTGELFF
TGTGCCAGCAGAGCGAGGGGGGGGACCGGGGAGCTGTTTTTT
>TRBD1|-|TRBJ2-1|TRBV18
CASSPGTGDYEQFF
TGTGCCAGCTCACCAGGGACAGGGGACTATGAGCAGTTCTTC
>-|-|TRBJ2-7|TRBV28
CASSLLVQRGVYEQYF
TGTGCCAGCAGTTTATTGGTCCAAAGAGGGGTTTACGAGCAGTACTTC
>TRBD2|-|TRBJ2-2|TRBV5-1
CASSLEGSGKNTGELFF
TGCGCCAGCAGCTTGGAAGGTAGCGGGAAGAACACCGGGGAGCTGTTTTTT